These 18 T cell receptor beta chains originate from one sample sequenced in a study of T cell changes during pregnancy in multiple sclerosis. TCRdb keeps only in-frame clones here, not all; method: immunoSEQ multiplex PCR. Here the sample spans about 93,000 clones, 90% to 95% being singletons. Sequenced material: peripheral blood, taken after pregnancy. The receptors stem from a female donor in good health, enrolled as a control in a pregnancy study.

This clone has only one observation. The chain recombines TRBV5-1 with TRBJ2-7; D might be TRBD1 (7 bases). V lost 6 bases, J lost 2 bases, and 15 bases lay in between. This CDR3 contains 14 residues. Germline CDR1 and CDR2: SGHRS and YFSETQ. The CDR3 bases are TGCGCCAGCAAGGGAGGTCAGGGGGCCTACGAGCAGTACTTC. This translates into CASKGGQGAYEQYF.

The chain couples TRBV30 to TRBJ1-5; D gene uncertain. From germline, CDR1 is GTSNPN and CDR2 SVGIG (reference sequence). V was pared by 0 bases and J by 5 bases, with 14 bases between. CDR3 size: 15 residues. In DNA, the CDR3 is TGTGCCTGGAGTGTATTACGGGGATGGGATCAGCCCCAGCATTTT. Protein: CAWSVLRGWDQPQHF.

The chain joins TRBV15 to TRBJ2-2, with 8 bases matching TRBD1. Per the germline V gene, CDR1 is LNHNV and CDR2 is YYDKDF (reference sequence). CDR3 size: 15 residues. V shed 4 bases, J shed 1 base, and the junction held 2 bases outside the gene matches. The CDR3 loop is CATSIGQGNTGELFF. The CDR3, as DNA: TGTGCCACCAGCATCGGACAGGGGAACACCGGGGAGCTGTTTTTT. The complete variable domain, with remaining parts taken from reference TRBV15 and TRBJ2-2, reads DAMVIQNPRYQVTQFGKPVTLSCSQTLNHNVMYWYQQKSSQAPKLLFHYYDKDFNNEADTPDNFQSRRPNTSFCFLDIRSPGLGDTAMYLCATSIGQGNTGELFFGEGSRLTVL.

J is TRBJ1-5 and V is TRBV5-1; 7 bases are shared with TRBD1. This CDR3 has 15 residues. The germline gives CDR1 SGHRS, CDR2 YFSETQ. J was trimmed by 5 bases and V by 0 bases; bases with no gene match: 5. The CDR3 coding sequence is TGCGCCAGCAGCTTGGCCGGGACAGCCTATCAGCCCCAGCATTTT. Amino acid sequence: CASSLAGTAYQPQHF.

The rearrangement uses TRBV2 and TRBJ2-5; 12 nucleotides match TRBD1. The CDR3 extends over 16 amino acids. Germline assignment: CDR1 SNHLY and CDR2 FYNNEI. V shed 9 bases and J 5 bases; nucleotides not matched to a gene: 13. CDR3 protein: CASGTGGARRRETQYF. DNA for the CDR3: TGTGCCAGTGGGACAGGGGGCGCTCGTCGTAGGGAGACCCAGTACTTC.

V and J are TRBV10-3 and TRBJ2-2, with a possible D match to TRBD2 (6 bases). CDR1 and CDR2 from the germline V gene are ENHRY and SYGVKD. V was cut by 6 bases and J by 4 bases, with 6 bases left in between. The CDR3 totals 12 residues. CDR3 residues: CAIRGGTGELFF. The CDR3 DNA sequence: TGTGCCATCAGGGGAGGCACCGGGGAGCTGTTTTTT.

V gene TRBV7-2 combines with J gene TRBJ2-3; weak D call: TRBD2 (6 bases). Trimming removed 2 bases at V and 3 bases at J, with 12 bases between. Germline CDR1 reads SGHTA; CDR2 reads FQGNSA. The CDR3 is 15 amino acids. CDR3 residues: CASSLPPGGTDTQYF. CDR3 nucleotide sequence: TGTGCCAGCAGCTTACCCCCCGGGGGAACAGATACGCAGTATTTT.

In DNA, the CDR3 is TGTGCCAGCAGACGTGGAGGGGGCTTCGGCGGGGAGCTGTTTTTT. Its protein product is CASRRGGGFGGELFF. The chain uses TRBV2 and TRBJ2-2; possibly TRBD1 for D (7 bases). The germline V and J ends were trimmed by 6 bases and 7 bases, with 18 bases remaining between them. The CDR3 is 15 amino acids. CDR1 SNHLY and CDR2 FYNNEI come from the germline V gene.

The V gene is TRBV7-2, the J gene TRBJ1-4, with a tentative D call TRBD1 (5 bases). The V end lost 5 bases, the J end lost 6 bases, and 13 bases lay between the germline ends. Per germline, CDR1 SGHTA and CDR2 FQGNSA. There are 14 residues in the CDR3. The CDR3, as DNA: TGTGCCAGCAGCCTCCGGGGGGGGGATGAAAAACTGTTTTTT. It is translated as CASSLRGGDEKLFF.

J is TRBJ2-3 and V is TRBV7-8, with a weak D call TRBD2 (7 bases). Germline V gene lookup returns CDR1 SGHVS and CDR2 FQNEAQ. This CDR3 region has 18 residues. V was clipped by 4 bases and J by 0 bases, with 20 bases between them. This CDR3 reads CASSSSPRRGGSTDTQYF. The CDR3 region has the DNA TGTGCCAGCAGCTCCTCTCCACGTAGGGGGGGCAGCACAGATACGCAGTATTTT.

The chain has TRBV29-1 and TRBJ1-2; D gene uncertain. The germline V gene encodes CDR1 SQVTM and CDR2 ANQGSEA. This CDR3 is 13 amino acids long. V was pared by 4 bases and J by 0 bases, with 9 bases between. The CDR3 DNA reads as TGCAGCGTTGGAGGCAGTGCTAACTATGGCTACACCTTC. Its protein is CSVGGSANYGYTF.

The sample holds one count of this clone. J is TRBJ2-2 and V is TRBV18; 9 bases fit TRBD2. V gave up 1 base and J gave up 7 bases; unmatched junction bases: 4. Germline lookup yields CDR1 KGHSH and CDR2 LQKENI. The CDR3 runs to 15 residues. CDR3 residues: CASSPRTSVDGELFF. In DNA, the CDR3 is TGTGCCAGCTCACCACGGACTAGCGTTGACGGGGAGCTGTTTTTT.

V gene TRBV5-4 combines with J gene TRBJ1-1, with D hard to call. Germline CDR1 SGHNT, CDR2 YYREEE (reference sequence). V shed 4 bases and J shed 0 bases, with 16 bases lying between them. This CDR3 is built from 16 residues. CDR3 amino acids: CASSRKSQVLNTEAFF. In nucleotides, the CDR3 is TGTGCCAGCAGCCGGAAAAGTCAGGTCCTGAACACTGAAGCTTTCTTT.

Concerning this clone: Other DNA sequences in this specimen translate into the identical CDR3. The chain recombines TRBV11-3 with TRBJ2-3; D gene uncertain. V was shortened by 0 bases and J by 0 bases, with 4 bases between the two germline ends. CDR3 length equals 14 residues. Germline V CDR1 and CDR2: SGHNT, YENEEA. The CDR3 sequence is CASSLDPSTDTQYF. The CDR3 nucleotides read TGTGCCAGCAGCTTAGACCCGAGCACAGATACGCAGTATTTT.

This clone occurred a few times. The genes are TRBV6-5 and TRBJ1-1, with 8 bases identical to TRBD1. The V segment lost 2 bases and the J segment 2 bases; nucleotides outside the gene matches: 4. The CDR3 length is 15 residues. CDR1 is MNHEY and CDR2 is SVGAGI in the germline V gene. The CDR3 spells CASSYGQGANTEAFF. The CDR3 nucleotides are TGTGCCAGCAGTTACGGACAGGGAGCAAACACTGAAGCTTTCTTT.

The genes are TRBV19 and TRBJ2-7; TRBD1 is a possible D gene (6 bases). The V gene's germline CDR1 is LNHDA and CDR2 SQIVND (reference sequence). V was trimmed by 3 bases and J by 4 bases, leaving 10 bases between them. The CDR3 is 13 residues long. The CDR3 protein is CASSIQTGYEQYF. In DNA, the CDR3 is TGTGCCAGTAGTATTCAAACAGGGTACGAGCAGTACTTC.

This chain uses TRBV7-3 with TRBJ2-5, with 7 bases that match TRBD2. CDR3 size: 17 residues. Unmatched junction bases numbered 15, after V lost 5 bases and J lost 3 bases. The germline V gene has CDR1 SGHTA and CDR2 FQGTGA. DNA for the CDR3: TGTGCCAGCAGCCCCGGCCCTAGCGGCCAGACTAAAGAGACCCAGTACTTC. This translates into CASSPGPSGQTKETQYF.

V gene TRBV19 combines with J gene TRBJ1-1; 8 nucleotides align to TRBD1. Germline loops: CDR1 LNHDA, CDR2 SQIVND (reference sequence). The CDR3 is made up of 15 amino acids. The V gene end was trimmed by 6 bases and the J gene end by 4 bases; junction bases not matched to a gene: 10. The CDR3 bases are TGTGCCAGTAGCTACCCTTATACAGGGGGCACTGAAGCTTTCTTT. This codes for CASSYPYTGGTEAFF.